Listed below are T cell receptor beta chains from one sample, sequenced in a study of shared clonotypes between healthy human individuals. Here immunoSEQ multiplex PCR was the method, and the copy in TCRdb shows in-frame clones only, minus some. The top ten hold roughly 0.4% of the sample, which has around 1.5 million clones, 95% to 99% seen once. Sequencing was carried out using naive CD4+ T cells sorted from blood. These receptors were collected from a man aged 25 to 40 in good health. The conserved cysteine and the conserved F or W are not part of the CDR3 here. Each record gives: V gene, J gene, CDR3 protein.

v_gene: TRBV5-4
j_gene: TRBJ2-7
CDR3aa: ASSFPGTSYEQY

v_gene: TRBV6-5
j_gene: TRBJ1-5
CDR3aa: ASSSRHTSNQPQH

v_gene: TRBV2
j_gene: TRBJ1-4
CDR3aa: ASRGGGEEKLF

v_gene: TRBV7-8
j_gene: TRBJ2-1
CDR3aa: ASANTAGPYNEQF

v_gene: TRBV5-4
j_gene: TRBJ1-3
CDR3aa: ASSPSGGSTGNTIY

v_gene: TRBV5-6
j_gene: TRBJ1-2
CDR3aa: ASSPGYRFNYGYT

v_gene: TRBV18
j_gene: TRBJ1-3
CDR3aa: ASSPRTGGNTIY

v_gene: TRBV6-6
j_gene: TRBJ2-1
CDR3aa: ASSYQDRVEQF

v_gene: TRBV5-1
j_gene: TRBJ2-3
CDR3aa: ASSFVGGVASDTQY

v_gene: TRBV6-4
j_gene: TRBJ2-1
CDR3aa: ASSPGTSGRLYNEQF

v_gene: TRBV28
j_gene: TRBJ2-7
CDR3aa: ASKIVAGGYEQY

v_gene: TRBV27
j_gene: TRBJ2-7
CDR3aa: ASSLAGWSYEQY

v_gene: TRBV4-1
j_gene: TRBJ2-7
CDR3aa: ASSQAGGNSIYEQY

v_gene: TRBV2
j_gene: TRBJ2-7
CDR3aa: ASTPRTAGYEQY

v_gene: TRBV6-1
j_gene: TRBJ2-1
CDR3aa: ASSEWGSYNEQF

v_gene: TRBV5-1
j_gene: TRBJ2-1
CDR3aa: ASSFGDSGRDNEQF

v_gene: TRBV1
j_gene: TRBJ2-3
CDR3aa: TSSQGRGFPRRRTDTQY

v_gene: TRBV14
j_gene: TRBJ2-5
CDR3aa: ASSQVFGVQETQY

v_gene: TRBV19
j_gene: TRBJ1-2
CDR3aa: ASSPGRGYGYT

v_gene: TRBV13
j_gene: TRBJ1-3
CDR3aa: ASSVDRSSGNTIY

v_gene: TRBV7-3
j_gene: TRBJ1-2
CDR3aa: ASSLRQGGGYT

v_gene: TRBV30
j_gene: TRBJ2-1
CDR3aa: AWKSGWGNNEQF

v_gene: TRBV11-2
j_gene: TRBJ2-1
CDR3aa: ASSFRLAGGNNEQF

v_gene: TRBV9
j_gene: TRBJ2-2
CDR3aa: ASSVVGSGANTGELF

v_gene: TRBV6-5
j_gene: TRBJ2-3
CDR3aa: ASSAPRGRTDTQY

v_gene: TRBV6-6
j_gene: TRBJ1-5
CDR3aa: ASSQGGNQPQH

v_gene: TRBV7-8
j_gene: TRBJ2-7
CDR3aa: ASSPRTAFYEQY

v_gene: TRBV28
j_gene: TRBJ2-1
CDR3aa: ASSFGDRGYNEQF

v_gene: TRBV5-1
j_gene: TRBJ2-1
CDR3aa: ASSLRGTSPFNEQF

v_gene: TRBV13
j_gene: TRBJ2-3
CDR3aa: ASSLGAPMADTQY

v_gene: TRBV5-4
j_gene: TRBJ2-5
CDR3aa: ASSSRQGLQETQY

v_gene: TRBV2
j_gene: TRBJ2-2
CDR3aa: ASQGDLNTGELF

v_gene: TRBV25-1
j_gene: TRBJ2-7
CDR3aa: ASSVTGPFYEQY

v_gene: TRBV28
j_gene: TRBJ1-1
CDR3aa: ASSSTVDTEAF

v_gene: TRBV5-1
j_gene: TRBJ2-3
CDR3aa: ASGPGGSTDTQY

v_gene: TRBV28
j_gene: TRBJ2-7
CDR3aa: ASSTGTGPTYEQY

v_gene: TRBV10-3
j_gene: TRBJ1-5
CDR3aa: AISAGTGLYQPQH

v_gene: TRBV9
j_gene: TRBJ1-2
CDR3aa: ASSVSPGYEGGGYT

v_gene: TRBV27
j_gene: TRBJ2-2
CDR3aa: ASSLMREITGELF

v_gene: TRBV7-8
j_gene: TRBJ2-5
CDR3aa: ASSLQGVETQY

v_gene: TRBV11-2
j_gene: TRBJ2-7
CDR3aa: ASSSEDWTGPYEQY

v_gene: TRBV5-5
j_gene: TRBJ2-2
CDR3aa: ASSRGAGELF

v_gene: TRBV19
j_gene: TRBJ2-3
CDR3aa: ASSMSRSSTDTQY

v_gene: TRBV9
j_gene: TRBJ2-6
CDR3aa: ASSVEGGVIAGANVLT

v_gene: TRBV28
j_gene: TRBJ1-5
CDR3aa: ASSWTGNQPQH

v_gene: TRBV2
j_gene: TRBJ2-7
CDR3aa: ASRGSEYEQY

v_gene: TRBV18
j_gene: TRBJ2-7
CDR3aa: ASSPVTGGRYEQY

v_gene: TRBV7-9
j_gene: TRBJ1-4
CDR3aa: ASSATTGPNEKLF

v_gene: TRBV5-5
j_gene: TRBJ2-3
CDR3aa: ASSRGQDSTDTQY

v_gene: TRBV6-1
j_gene: TRBJ1-5
CDR3aa: ASSESYRVHQPQH

v_gene: TRBV14
j_gene: TRBJ1-1
CDR3aa: ASSQWVNTEAF

v_gene: TRBV5-5
j_gene: TRBJ2-3
CDR3aa: ASSGLDWGGLAASTDTQY

v_gene: TRBV4-3
j_gene: TRBJ2-1
CDR3aa: ASSQVRGLRNEQF

v_gene: TRBV2
j_gene: TRBJ2-3
CDR3aa: ASSRWGPGLRADTQY

v_gene: TRBV15
j_gene: TRBJ2-3
CDR3aa: ATSGVAGGPFADTQY

v_gene: TRBV10-3
j_gene: TRBJ1-2
CDR3aa: AINRQNYGYT

v_gene: TRBV18
j_gene: TRBJ2-7
CDR3aa: ASSLTGTGAFYEQY